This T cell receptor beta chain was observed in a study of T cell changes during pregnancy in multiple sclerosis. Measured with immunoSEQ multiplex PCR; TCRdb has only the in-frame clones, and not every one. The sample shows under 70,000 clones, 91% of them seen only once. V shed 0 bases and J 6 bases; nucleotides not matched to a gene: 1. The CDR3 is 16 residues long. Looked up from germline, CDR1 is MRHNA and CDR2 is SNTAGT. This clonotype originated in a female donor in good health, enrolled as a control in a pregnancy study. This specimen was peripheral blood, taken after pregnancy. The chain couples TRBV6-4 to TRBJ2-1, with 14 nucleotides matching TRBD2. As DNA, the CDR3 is TGTGCCAGCAGTGACTCGACTAGCGGGGGGGCCAATGAGCAGTTCTTC. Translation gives CASSDSTSGGANEQFF.